The 8 T cell receptor beta chains in this list originate from one sample, sequenced in a study of blood T cell repertoires in COVID-19. The method was immunoSEQ multiplex PCR; TCRdb's version includes in-frame clones alone and lacks a portion of them. The sample records more than 90,000 clones, almost 95% being singletons. Sequencing was performed on peripheral blood. Every receptor here comes from a man aged 50 to 59 with active COVID-19.

The chain has TRBV28 and TRBJ2-7; TRBD1 is a possible D gene (7 bases). Trimming cost V 2 bases and J 2 bases, with 16 bases left between them. The CDR3 runs 16 residues. Germline V lookup: CDR1 MDHEN, CDR2 SYDVKM. The CDR3 DNA reads as TGTGCCAGCAGTTTACGCCGGGGGACAGCCACCTACGAGCAGTACTTC. Protein: CASSLRRGTATYEQYF.

The chain is built from TRBV27 and TRBJ1-3; possibly TRBD1 for D (5 bases). Germline lookup yields CDR1 MNHEY and CDR2 SMNVEV (reference sequence). The CDR3 covers 13 residues. With 5 bases removed from V and 8 bases from J, the gap between germline ends came to 13 bases. CDR3 residues: CASSRFGGDTIYF. CDR3 in DNA: TGTGCCAGCAGTCGCTTCGGGGGGGACACCATATATTTT.

CDR3 in DNA: TGTGCCATCAGTGAGACGGGACAGCCTTCTAACTATGGCTACACCTTC. Translating it yields CAISETGQPSNYGYTF. V gene TRBV10-3 combines with J gene TRBJ1-2; 7 bases are shared with TRBD1. Germline V lookup: CDR1 ENHRY, CDR2 SYGVKD. With 2 bases clipped from V and 0 bases from J, the junction kept 6 bases outside the gene matches. CDR3 length: 16 residues.

J is TRBJ1-4 and V is TRBV6-5; no firm D call. Per germline, CDR1 MNHEY and CDR2 SVGAGI. The CDR3 contains 16 residues. The V end lost 4 bases, the J end lost 2 bases, and 14 bases lay between the germline ends. For the CDR3, the DNA is TGTGCCAGCAGTTCGTCGATCGTAGTGACTAATGAAAAACTGTTTTTT. It translates to CASSSSIVVTNEKLFF.

This rearrangement joins TRBV5-1 to TRBJ1-4; the D gene is possibly TRBD1 (5 bases). The CDR3 spans 15 residues. Germline loops: CDR1 SGHRS, CDR2 YFSETQ. V lost 7 bases to trimming and J lost 0 bases, with 13 bases between them. The CDR3 sequence: CASGAGHATNEKLFF. The CDR3 DNA reads as TGCGCCAGCGGGGCAGGTCATGCAACTAATGAAAAACTGTTTTTT.

This clone has only one observation. This chain connects TRBV10-3 to TRBJ2-7, with TRBD1 matching over 8 bases. The trim removed 6 bases at V and 5 bases at J, leaving 9 bases unmatched. The CDR3 contains 14 residues. Germline values: CDR1 ENHRY, CDR2 SYGVKD. CDR3 sequence reads: CAIRPGDRGDEQYF. Written as DNA, the CDR3 is TGTGCCATCAGGCCCGGTGACAGGGGCGACGAGCAGTACTTC.

V is TRBV4-2 and J is TRBJ2-2; 7 bases are a match to TRBD2. The V segment lost 3 bases and the J segment 1 base; nucleotides outside the gene matches: 8. This CDR3 comprises 17 residues. Per the germline V gene, CDR1 is LGHNA and CDR2 is YNFKEQ. CDR3 residues: CASSHQPLARNTGELFF. For the CDR3, the DNA is TGTGCCAGCAGCCACCAACCACTAGCGCGGAACACCGGGGAGCTGTTTTTT.

This chain joins TRBV11-2 and TRBJ1-2; D possibly corresponds to TRBD1 (5 bases). CDR1 is SGHAT, CDR2 FQNNGV, per germline. V dropped 0 bases and J dropped 3 bases, with 8 bases sitting between them. The CDR3 loop spans 14 amino acids. The CDR3 reads CASSLDRRDYGYTF. The CDR3 bases are TGTGCCAGCAGCTTAGATCGCAGGGACTATGGCTACACCTTC. Looking up the rest from reference TRBV11-2 and TRBJ1-2 gives the full variable domain: EAGVAQSPRYKIIEKRQSVAFWCNPISGHATLYWYQQILGQGPKLLIQFQNNGVVDDSQLPKDRFSAERLKGVDSTLKIQPAKLEDSAVYLCASSLDRRDYGYTFGSGTRLTVV.